The TCR beta chain described here comes from a study of blood T cell repertoires in COVID-19. Background on the study: Samples of COVID-19 (acute and convalescent) were obtained from the United States, Italy and Spain. Sources were T cells, B-cell-depleted T cells, or PBMCs; the material itself was cDNA or gDNA.

V was cut by 7 bases and J by 8 bases, with 15 bases left in between. The CDR3 is 12 amino acids. Germline values: CDR1 SGHNT, CDR2 YYREEE (reference sequence). In the original processing: From reference gene primer amplification, estimates of nucleated cell counts were derived. Method: immunoSEQ multiplex PCR; TCRdb's copy keeps in-frame clones and lacks some. V and J calls and clone size are as listed in that table; D and trimming were resolved from the DNA. This table holds approximately 110,000 clones, around 74% found once. Input material: peripheral blood. This chain links TRBV5-4 with TRBJ1-1; possibly TRBD1 for D (5 bases). The sequence was collected from a man older than 75 with COVID-19, enrolled during active disease. The CDR3, as DNA: TGTGCCAGCCGGCAACCCTCAGGGGAAGCTTTCTTT. It codes for CASRQPSGEAFF.